This T cell receptor (beta chain) appears in the sequencing data of a study of blood T cell repertoires in COVID-19. Study context: The United States, Italy and Spain were the sources of the acute and convalescent COVID-19 samples.

Seattle patients were enrolled during active infection and followed longitudinally. V was clipped by 5 bases and J by 8 bases; unmatched bases: 10. The CDR3 sequence is 14 residues long. Germline assignment: CDR1 SGHTA and CDR2 FQGNSA. Clones were read by immunoSEQ multiplex PCR, and TCRdb kept only the in-frame ones, dropping some. The table shows 70,000 or so clones, with 75% to 90% occurring only once. The sequencing input was peripheral blood. The TCR was taken from a man aged 45-65 years with COVID-19, enrolled during active disease. The chain links TRBV7-2 to TRBJ2-7; 9 nucleotides align to TRBD1. As DNA, the CDR3 is TGTGCCAGCAGCATGCCCGGGACAGGGTCGAAGCAGTACTTC. This translates into CASSMPGTGSKQYF.